The sequence of this T cell receptor beta chain was determined in a study of blood T cell repertoires in COVID-19. The wider study: In each case, the material was cDNA or gDNA derived from T cells, B-cell-depleted T cells, or PBMCs.

The table came from immunoSEQ multiplex PCR; TCRdb's copy has only in-frame clones and leaves some out. The table shows around 140,000 clones, with 88% occurring only once. Germline V CDR1 and CDR2: MNHEY, SVGAGI. Trimming removed 4 bases from V and 2 bases from J; junction bases left unmatched: 6. The CDR3 has 15 amino acids. This receptor was taken from a man in his 70s with acute or convalescent COVID-19. The material sequenced was peripheral blood. The chain links TRBV6-5 to TRBJ2-7, with TRBD1 identical over 9 bases. The CDR3 sequence: CASSSTGGVPYEQYF. The CDR3 DNA sequence: TGTGCCAGCAGTTCGACAGGGGGGGTTCCCTACGAGCAGTACTTC.